Listed here are 8 T cell receptor beta chains from one sample, sequenced in a study of post-analysis software for immune sequencing data. Study-wide results and limits: TRBV5-6, TRBV5-1 and TRBV20-1 belonged to a set of a few TRBV segments that were more frequent in patients than controls.

Their antigens are not known. Unique molecular identifiers were present in the TCR beta cDNA libraries. TCRdb fed the PCR reads into MiXCR, producing one record per CDR3 protein. The data show 250,000 to 300,000 distinct CDR3 sequences, less than 40% seen once. The sequencing input was blood. The receptors were gathered from a girl aged 5-17 years with multiple sclerosis.

This sequence joins TRBV29-1 and TRBJ1-4; D uncertain. Germline CDR1 SQVTM, CDR2 ANQGSEA. The CDR3 runs 13 residues. The V gene lost 7 bases and the J gene lost 7 bases, with 16 bases spanning the gap. The DNA for the CDR3 is TGCAGCGCATCCGGGGAGGCCGGTGAAAAACTGTTTTTT. Translating gives CSASGEAGEKLFF.

This chain joins TRBV4-1 and TRBJ1-5, with 7 bases aligning to TRBD1. The germline gives CDR1 MGHRA, CDR2 YSYEKL. The CDR3 is 16 amino acids. With V trimmed by 1 base and J by 1 base, 4 bases remained unmatched. The CDR3 is CASSQGRGQSNQPQHF. In DNA, the CDR3 is TGCGCCAGCAGCCAAGGTCGGGGACAGAGCAATCAGCCCCAGCATTTT.

Points on this clonotype: One base away lies a much larger clone, so this may be a sequencing read error. The chain joins TRBV7-2 to TRBJ2-3; no reliable D call. CDR1 SGHTA and CDR2 FQGNSA come from the germline V gene. The CDR3 totals 14 residues. Trimming removed 5 bases from V and 1 base from J, with 10 bases in between. As DNA, the CDR3 is TGTGCCAGCAGCGGTACGGGCCGCACAGATACGCAGTATTTT. As protein: CASSGTGRTDTQYF.

This clonotype was seen repeatedly, ten times or more. The chain couples TRBV20-1 to TRBJ2-1; D not resolved. This CDR3 spans 13 amino acids. Germline values: CDR1 DFQATT, CDR2 SNEGSKA (reference sequence). Trimming removed 8 bases at V and 0 bases at J, with 11 bases between. The CDR3 DNA is TGCAGTCCCTGGGTTAGCTCCTACAATGAGCAGTTCTTC. This codes for CSPWVSSYNEQFF.

Details on this clonotype: A read error is possible here, since a much larger clone lies one base away. The chain has TRBV4-1 and TRBJ2-7, with 9 nucleotides matching TRBD2. Losses at the gene ends were 1 base for V and 7 bases for J; bases not matched to a gene: 14. The germline V gene has CDR1 MGHRA and CDR2 YSYEKL. CDR3 length: 17 amino acids. Here the CDR3 DNA reads TGCGCCAGCAGCCAAGCCTCCAGCGGGAGGAACGGGAATGAGCAGTACTTC. Translation: CASSQASSGRNGNEQYF.

In its sample, this clonotype was seen once. V is TRBV12-3 or TRBV12-4 and J is TRBJ1-2, with D tentatively TRBD1 (5 bases). The CDR3 loop spans 13 amino acids. Trimming shortened V by 3 bases and J by 8 bases, and 13 bases separated the two germline ends. The CDR3 loop is CASSFGQGRGYTF. CDR3 coding DNA: TGTGCCAGCAGTTTCGGGCAGGGTAGGGGCTACACCTTC.

Notes on this clonotype: Since a much larger clone is just one base distant, this may be a read error. CDR3 nucleotide sequence: TGTGCCAGCAGTTCAATGGACCGCGCTGACTATGGCTACACCTTC. It encodes CASSSMDRADYGYTF. The chain joins TRBV12-3 or TRBV12-4 to TRBJ1-2; no clear D. V lost 4 bases and J 3 bases, leaving 15 bases between the germline ends. This CDR3 contains 15 residues.

Details on this clonotype: A much larger clone lies a single base off, so this may be a read error. The rearrangement joins TRBV20-1 to TRBJ1-2; 7 positions agree with TRBD1. CDR3 size: 12 residues. Germline V gene data show CDR1 as DFQATT and CDR2 as SNEGSKA (reference sequence). The CDR3 loop is CRARGGWSGYTF. The CDR3 DNA follows: TGCAGGGCCCGAGGGGGCTGGAGTGGCTACACCTTC.